This entry is about one T cell receptor beta chain. Which antigen it targets is not known. Base qualities are missing; no much larger clone stands one base away. This CDR3 is also generated by other DNA sequences in the sample. This record comes from a study of shared clonotypes between healthy human individuals (TCRdb year 2020). Background on the whole study: The cohort included a few men and two women between 18 and 49 years of age. For each donor, CD4 naive and CD4 memory were each run on three plates, CD8 naive on two plates, and CD8 memory on one plate. To estimate repertoire size and how much clonotype sharing occurs between individuals, the study deeply sequenced the blood TCR repertoires of roughly 5 healthy adults. Different laboratories and diverse techniques were used to prepare libraries and sequence TCR repertoires, to increase sequencing depth and limit assay-specific biases. Leukapheresis yielded between about 0.8 and 9.5 billion PBMCs per donor.

For CDR1 and CDR2, the germline V gene (reference sequence) lists WNHNN and SYGVQD. Counted from cysteine to phenylalanine, this CDR3 has 12 amino acids. Of all the DNA, just the CDR3 is kept, 36 bases in frame from base 1. V loses 0 bases of germline sequence and J loses 1 base, and the interval between the two ends is 1 base. Healthy HIV-negative adults with no recently reported acute infections or vaccinations were included as donors. All donors were Caucasian adults living in Nashville, Tennessee, USA. Magnetic negative selection was used to enrich CD4+ T cells, after which naive cells were positively selected on CD45RA and the negative fraction became the memory subset. Blood was obtained by leukapheresis, after which PBMCs were separated by Ficoll-Histopaque density gradient centrifugation and cryopreserved in liquid nitrogen vapor phase. Analytical flow cytometry was used to check the purity and quantity of every magnetically sorted T cell population. From each sorted fraction, genomic DNA was isolated and quantified by UV absorbance on a Nanodrop 2000c.

Findings and caveats that apply to the study as a whole: Because the study included only a small number of donors, the genetic and exposure-history diversity represented was limited. Larger estimated clonotype richness was generally found for naive subsets than for memory subsets. Pairwise subsampling led to the expectation that sequencing depth would affect the degree of clonotype sharing among donors. Sampling was restricted to blood, and TCR repertoires in tissues likely differ from the TCR repertoires found in blood. Clonotypes shared by all four sorted-subset donors showed higher generation probabilities than non-shared clonotypes. Even with the large sequencing depth, rarefaction of the sorted-subset datasets indicated that sequencing was incomplete. When a handful of donors were compared, the shared fraction of clonotypes was around 5.1% for naive CD4, approximately 3.3% for naive CD8, 2.3% for memory CD4, and under 0.5% for memory CD8.

Using the deep immunoSEQ assay, TCR CDR3 regions were amplified from genomic DNA by multiplex PCR. For each cell subset, the extracted genomic DNA was distributed evenly across all wells of several immunoSEQ 96-well plates, and each plate served as one replicate. Each replicate PCR for sorted subsets received around 210 ng genomic DNA, equal to 30,000 or so T cell genomes. The purified libraries were quantified using a Qubit 3.0 fluorometer, sized with a Bioanalyzer 2100, and then quantified again using the KAPA Library Quantification kit. Each immunoSEQ 96-well plate was sequenced on its own single-read 150-cycle Illumina NextSeq 550 flow cell. On the authors' methods: Because only junctional sequences without quality scores were contained in the immunoSEQ output, filtering matching that applied to full-length reads could not be performed. To assign V/J genes and CDR3, sequences were annotated against IMGT germline references using PyIR, a Python wrapper for IgBLAST v1.9. Reads were filtered out if the reads had weak V/J assignments (E-value above 1e-6), no CDR3, stop codons, out-of-frame junctions, or ambiguous translated residues. V3J clonotypes were defined as sequences sharing the same inferred V gene, J gene, and CDR3 amino acid sequence. Percentage overlap between repertoires was calculated by dividing the number of shared unique clonotypes by the size of the smaller repertoire. Repertoire richness was assessed with RTK rarefaction, the Chao1 estimator, and Recon v2.1 estimates of unobserved clonotypes. Generation probabilities for all TCRbeta clonotypes obtained by the gDNA method from a handful of donors were computed using OLGA. TCRdb re-hosts the immuneACCESS table, in-frame sequences only. Its copies lack some clones; in the studies checked, an unresolved V gene accounts for under half of them, and the cause for the rest is not known. That table furnishes V, J and clone size, whereas the DNA furnished D and trimming. A total of about 1.5 million clones appear in this sample, around 97% of them only once. The ten top clones hold over 1% of the sample.

Input material: naive CD4+ T cells sorted from blood. The cell subset or site label, as the study defines it: CD45RA+ positively selected. The chain was built from TRBV10-1 and TRBJ2-7; confidence is insufficient to name the D gene. This TCR derives from a young man in good health. The encoded CDR3 is CASSESSYEQYF. The DNA sequence is TGCGCCAGCAGTGAGTCGTCCTACGAGCAGTACTTC.